Described below is a single TCR beta chain sequence and its context. This entry belongs to a study of OX40 agonist ivuxolimab in advanced cancers. Trimming took 2 bases from V and 9 from J, leaving 8 bases between them. Per the germline V gene, CDR1 is MGHRA and CDR2 is YSYEKL. The CDR3 has 12 amino acids. Method: immunoSEQ multiplex PCR; TCRdb's copy keeps in-frame clones and lacks some. The repertoire holds 20,000 to 25,000 clones, with about 89% as singletons. This chain uses TRBV4-1 with TRBJ2-1, with D hard to call. This clonotype was obtained from an adult with an advanced solid tumor such as melanoma, head and neck, liver or kidney cancer. Sequenced material: CD4+ or CD8+ T cells sorted from blood, taken in a trial of the OX40 agonist ivuxolimab. CDR3 nucleotide sequence: TGCGCCAGCAGCCAAATGAATAGTGAGCAGTTCTTC. Protein sequence: CASSQMNSEQFF.